Listed below are T cell receptor beta chains from one sample, sequenced in a study of post-analysis software for immune sequencing data. TCRdb analysed the PCR reads with MiXCR anew, one entry per CDR3 protein. The data contain roughly 730,000 distinct CDR3 sequences, roughly 30% of them singletons. Sequenced material: blood. These receptors were collected from a girl aged 5 to 17 with multiple sclerosis. Both conserved end residues are part of each CDR3. The D gene is left open where the match is weak. Not all rows give a size; the values are once, few, many and, for expanded clones, a class.

cdr3_nt: TGCGCCAGCAGCCAAGGAAGGGCAGCTCTACGCGCAGATACGCAGTATTTT
cdr3_aa: CASSQGRAALRADTQYF
d_call: .
v_call: TRBV4-3
j_call: TRBJ2-3
clone_size: few

cdr3_nt: TGCAGTGCTAGAAGGGGACCGGAGACCCAGTACTTC
cdr3_aa: CSARRGPETQYF
d_call: .
v_call: TRBV20-1
j_call: TRBJ2-5
clone_size: .

cdr3_nt: TGTGCCAGCAGCCCGGGACAGAGAAATGAAAAACTGTTTTTT
cdr3_aa: CASSPGQRNEKLFF
d_call: TRBD1
v_call: TRBV7-2
j_call: TRBJ1-4
clone_size: .

cdr3_nt: TGTGCCATCAGTGCCATCAACGACGCGAGCCTTAACTATGGCTACACCTTC
cdr3_aa: CAISAINDASLNYGYTF
d_call: .
v_call: TRBV10-3
j_call: TRBJ1-2
clone_size: few

cdr3_nt: TGCGCCAGCAGCCAAGATAGTGGCCTTTCGGGCACAGATACGCAGTATTTT
cdr3_aa: CASSQDSGLSGTDTQYF
d_call: .
v_call: TRBV4-3
j_call: TRBJ2-3
clone_size: few

cdr3_nt: TGTGCCAGCAGTTTATATAGGACAGGGGCGGGCAATCAGCCCCAGCATTTT
cdr3_aa: CASSLYRTGAGNQPQHF
d_call: TRBD1
v_call: TRBV28
j_call: TRBJ1-5
clone_size: few

cdr3_nt: TGTGCCAGCAGTCCGGCCTCGGGGTCCAATGAGCAGTACTTC
cdr3_aa: CASSPASGSNEQYF
d_call: .
v_call: TRBV28
j_call: TRBJ2-7
clone_size: .

cdr3_nt: TGTGCCACCAGTGATCCCGGGACTAGCGGGAGGGCCGCCGCAGATACGCAGTATTTT
cdr3_aa: CATSDPGTSGRAAADTQYF
d_call: TRBD2
v_call: TRBV24-1
j_call: TRBJ2-3
clone_size: .

cdr3_nt: TGTGCCATCAGGGGTGGCGGGGGCGCCTTACAAGAGACCCAGTACTTC
cdr3_aa: CAIRGGGGALQETQYF
d_call: .
v_call: TRBV10-3
j_call: TRBJ2-5
clone_size: .

cdr3_nt: TGTGCCAGCGCGTTGGGTCAGCGGGAGTGGGAGACCCAGTACTTC
cdr3_aa: CASALGQREWETQYF
d_call: TRBD2
v_call: TRBV7-2
j_call: TRBJ2-5
clone_size: .

cdr3_nt: TGTGCTAGTGGTTTGGGAAGCACGGGCCACCAAGAGACCCAGTACTTC
cdr3_aa: CASGLGSTGHQETQYF
d_call: .
v_call: TRBV12-5
j_call: TRBJ2-5
clone_size: .

cdr3_nt: TGTGCCAGCAGCTCCCTCCGGGCAAGGGGGCAGTTCTTC
cdr3_aa: CASSSLRARGQFF
d_call: .
v_call: TRBV11-2
j_call: TRBJ2-1
clone_size: few

cdr3_nt: TGTGCCAGCAGCCGGATTAACATCGAGCAGTACTTC
cdr3_aa: CASSRINIEQYF
d_call: .
v_call: TRBV7-9
j_call: TRBJ2-7
clone_size: few

cdr3_nt: TGCGCCAGCAGCCAAGATAGGTCGTGGGACACCGGGGAGCTGTTTTTT
cdr3_aa: CASSQDRSWDTGELFF
d_call: .
v_call: TRBV4-3
j_call: TRBJ2-2
clone_size: few

cdr3_nt: TGCGCCAGCAGCCATCCGTCCGGGGCGGGAGGAGTAGATACGAAGTATTTT
cdr3_aa: CASSHPSGAGGVDTKYF
d_call: TRBD2
v_call: TRBV4-3
j_call: TRBJ2-3
clone_size: .

cdr3_nt: TGTGCCAGCTCAGGAGTGAGCCAAGAGACCCAGTACTTC
cdr3_aa: CASSGVSQETQYF
d_call: .
v_call: TRBV18
j_call: TRBJ2-5
clone_size: .

cdr3_nt: TGCAGTGCTAGACAAAGGGGTGAAAAACTGTTTTTT
cdr3_aa: CSARQRGEKLFF
d_call: .
v_call: TRBV20-1
j_call: TRBJ1-4
clone_size: .

cdr3_nt: TGTGCCAGCAGTTATTCCTTTAGGGGGAGCTCCTATAATTCACCCCTCCACTTT
cdr3_aa: CASSYSFRGSSYNSPLHF
d_call: .
v_call: TRBV6-5
j_call: TRBJ1-6
clone_size: few

cdr3_nt: TGTGCCAGCAGTGAAGATGCTGGGGCCAACGTCCTGACTTTC
cdr3_aa: CASSEDAGANVLTF
d_call: .
v_call: TRBV2
j_call: TRBJ2-6
clone_size: .

cdr3_nt: TGTGCCATCGAGGACACAGATACGCAGTATTTT
cdr3_aa: CAIEDTDTQYF
d_call: .
v_call: TRBV10-3
j_call: TRBJ2-3
clone_size: .

cdr3_nt: TGCGCCAGCAGCCAACCCGGGACAGTTAATGAGCAGCTCTTC
cdr3_aa: CASSQPGTVNEQLF
d_call: TRBD1
v_call: TRBV4-3
j_call: TRBJ2-1
clone_size: once

cdr3_nt: TGTGCCAGCAGACACAGGTTGGGCTATGGCTACACCTTC
cdr3_aa: CASRHRLGYGYTF
d_call: .
v_call: TRBV7-2
j_call: TRBJ1-2
clone_size: few

cdr3_nt: TGTGCCAGCAGCTTGCAGCGGGGGGGATTCCAAGAGACCCAGTACTTC
cdr3_aa: CASSLQRGGFQETQYF
d_call: TRBD2
v_call: TRBV7-2
j_call: TRBJ2-5
clone_size: few

cdr3_nt: TGTGCCACCAGTGATTTACCCGCGGGAGAGTTGGCTGAGCAGTTCTTC
cdr3_aa: CATSDLPAGELAEQFF
d_call: TRBD2
v_call: TRBV24-1
j_call: TRBJ2-1
clone_size: .

cdr3_nt: TGTGCCAGCAGTTTGGAGGGACGGCACTCCTACGAGCAGTACTTC
cdr3_aa: CASSLEGRHSYEQYF
d_call: .
v_call: TRBV12-3/TRBV12-4
j_call: TRBJ2-7
clone_size: few

cdr3_nt: TGCAGTGCTACCATAGACAGGTCCGATAATTCACCCCTCCACTTT
cdr3_aa: CSATIDRSDNSPLHF
d_call: .
v_call: TRBV20-1
j_call: TRBJ1-6
clone_size: .

cdr3_nt: TGTGCCGGCTCAACCCACATCCAAGAGACCCAGTACTTC
cdr3_aa: CAGSTHIQETQYF
d_call: .
v_call: TRBV18
j_call: TRBJ2-5
clone_size: .

cdr3_nt: TGTGCCAGCCTTTATAGGGGACAGGACGTTTTCGAGCAGTACTTC
cdr3_aa: CASLYRGQDVFEQYF
d_call: TRBD1
v_call: TRBV6-1
j_call: TRBJ2-7
clone_size: .

cdr3_nt: TGCAGTGCTAGATTACTATTCGAGTTCTTC
cdr3_aa: CSARLLFEFF
d_call: .
v_call: TRBV20-1
j_call: TRBJ2-1
clone_size: few

cdr3_nt: TGTGCCAGCAGTTTGAAGAGGGGTTCTCAGCCCCAGCATTTT
cdr3_aa: CASSLKRGSQPQHF
d_call: .
v_call: TRBV12-3/TRBV12-4
j_call: TRBJ1-5
clone_size: few

cdr3_nt: TGTGCCAGCAGCTTAAGTGTTTCTGGGGTATCAGGCTACACCTTC
cdr3_aa: CASSLSVSGVSGYTF
d_call: .
v_call: TRBV7-2
j_call: TRBJ1-2
clone_size: few

cdr3_nt: TGCAGTGCTAGAGATGGACTACGGTCCCACAATGAGCAGTTCTTC
cdr3_aa: CSARDGLRSHNEQFF
d_call: .
v_call: TRBV20-1
j_call: TRBJ2-1
clone_size: .

cdr3_nt: TGTGCCACTCAGGGGGGCCATGAGCAGTTCTTC
cdr3_aa: CATQGGHEQFF
d_call: .
v_call: TRBV2
j_call: TRBJ2-1
clone_size: few

cdr3_nt: TGTGCCAGCAGCATGACAGGGGGGGGTTCACCCCTCCACTTT
cdr3_aa: CASSMTGGGSPLHF
d_call: TRBD1
v_call: TRBV9
j_call: TRBJ1-6
clone_size: .

cdr3_nt: TGCAGTGCTAGAGACCTGGGGAGTGAGACCCAGTACTTC
cdr3_aa: CSARDLGSETQYF
d_call: .
v_call: TRBV20-1
j_call: TRBJ2-5
clone_size: .

cdr3_nt: TGCAGCGTGAAGGCCGGGACAGGGTACTATGGCTACACCTTC
cdr3_aa: CSVKAGTGYYGYTF
d_call: TRBD1
v_call: TRBV29-1
j_call: TRBJ1-2
clone_size: many

cdr3_nt: TGTGCCAGCAGCCAAGCAGCGGGGGCCTACGATACGCAGTATTTT
cdr3_aa: CASSQAAGAYDTQYF
d_call: TRBD2
v_call: TRBV3-1
j_call: TRBJ2-3
clone_size: .

cdr3_nt: TGTGCCATCAGTGAGCAGCTAGCGGGGGCCGGAGATACGCAGTATTTT
cdr3_aa: CAISEQLAGAGDTQYF
d_call: TRBD2
v_call: TRBV10-3
j_call: TRBJ2-3
clone_size: .

cdr3_nt: TGTGCCACCAGCAGAGGATCATCGTCCTACGAGCAGTACTTC
cdr3_aa: CATSRGSSSYEQYF
d_call: .
v_call: TRBV15
j_call: TRBJ2-7
clone_size: .

cdr3_nt: TGTGCCAGCAGCTCCACCCAGGGCCCAAGGCAGCCCCAGCATTTT
cdr3_aa: CASSSTQGPRQPQHF
d_call: .
v_call: TRBV7-2
j_call: TRBJ1-5
clone_size: .

cdr3_nt: TGCGCCAGCAGCCAAGATTATTATCGGACTAGCTCCTACAATGAGCAGTTCTTC
cdr3_aa: CASSQDYYRTSSYNEQFF
d_call: TRBD2
v_call: TRBV4-3
j_call: TRBJ2-1
clone_size: few

cdr3_nt: TGCGCCAGCAGCCGACGTTCGCGGGGGGACAATGAGCAGTTCTTC
cdr3_aa: CASSRRSRGDNEQFF
d_call: TRBD2
v_call: TRBV4-3
j_call: TRBJ2-1
clone_size: many

cdr3_nt: TGTGCCGCCGGGACTCCCTACGAGCAGTACTTC
cdr3_aa: CAAGTPYEQYF
d_call: .
v_call: TRBV10-3
j_call: TRBJ2-7
clone_size: .

cdr3_nt: TGCAGTGCTAGAGCCCCCGTCCTAGCGGGAGCATTCTACGAGCAGTACTTC
cdr3_aa: CSARAPVLAGAFYEQYF
d_call: TRBD2
v_call: TRBV20-1
j_call: TRBJ2-7
clone_size: .

cdr3_nt: TGTGCCAGCCGAGAACAGGGGAAAGAAGGCGAGCAGTACTTC
cdr3_aa: CASREQGKEGEQYF
d_call: TRBD1
v_call: TRBV12-3/TRBV12-4
j_call: TRBJ2-7
clone_size: few

cdr3_nt: TGTGCCTGCAGCCCGGGACAGGTTTTGGGAAACACTGAAGCTTTCTTT
cdr3_aa: CACSPGQVLGNTEAFF
d_call: TRBD1
v_call: TRBV5-4
j_call: TRBJ1-1
clone_size: .

cdr3_nt: TGTGCCACCAGTGACGAGTTAAACTATGGCTACGCCTTC
cdr3_aa: CATSDELNYGYAF
d_call: .
v_call: TRBV24-1
j_call: TRBJ1-2
clone_size: .

cdr3_nt: TGCGCCAGCAGCTTGTCGGCGGGAGAACGGTCCTACGAGCAGTACTTC
cdr3_aa: CASSLSAGERSYEQYF
d_call: TRBD2
v_call: TRBV5-1
j_call: TRBJ2-7
clone_size: .

cdr3_nt: TGTGCCAGCAACTCCGCCGGAGCCCTTCCAGATACGCAGTATTTT
cdr3_aa: CASNSAGALPDTQYF
d_call: .
v_call: TRBV7-7
j_call: TRBJ2-3
clone_size: .

cdr3_nt: TGTGCCAGCAGTTTTGATCGCGGGTCTGGGGATCAGCCCCAGCATTTT
cdr3_aa: CASSFDRGSGDQPQHF
d_call: .
v_call: TRBV28
j_call: TRBJ1-5
clone_size: .

cdr3_nt: TGCGCCAGCAGCTTGGTCGGGACAGGGGCGGGCGAGCAGTACTTC
cdr3_aa: CASSLVGTGAGEQYF
d_call: TRBD1
v_call: TRBV5-1
j_call: TRBJ2-7
clone_size: .

cdr3_nt: TGTGCCAGCAGCCAAGATCGGGGTTCAGAGCAGTACTTC
cdr3_aa: CASSQDRGSEQYF
d_call: .
v_call: TRBV3-1
j_call: TRBJ2-5
clone_size: .

cdr3_nt: TGTGCCAGCAGCCTTACAGTACCTTCTGGAAACACCATATATTTT
cdr3_aa: CASSLTVPSGNTIYF
d_call: .
v_call: TRBV3-1
j_call: TRBJ1-3
clone_size: .